One and the same sample provided the 3 T cell receptor beta chains below, sequenced in a study of regulatory T cells in long-lasting Graves disease (dated by TCRdb to about 2021). Receptors were amplified or captured by multiplex PCR. Sequencing took place on an Illumina HiSeq 4000. TCR beta libraries were built with iRepertoire HTBI primers and Arm-PCR amplification of CDR3 regions. In TCRdb, the public reads were trimmed at Q25 with fastp and aligned with MiXCR, with productive beta chains retained. Rows merge per CDR3 protein into single entries with the most common DNA and genes. Present in this sample are roughly 380,000 distinct CDR3 sequences, over 15% of which were seen just once. Less than 35% of the sample lies in the top ten. The time point label corresponds to: newly diagnosed GD, antithyroid drugs for less than 3 months. For both TCR sequencing and RNA sequencing, RNA was extracted from PBMCs using TRIzol.

A further study also used this sample, focusing on T cells in Graves' hyperthyroidism and ophthalmopathy.

The sequencing here drew on peripheral blood mononuclear cells (PBMCs), taken at new diagnosis, from a patient treated with antithyroid drugs. The receptor set was obtained from a man aged 40-49 years with Graves disease. Donor details come from another sample of the same person, matched by shared clones.

This clonotype was picked up many times. This rearrangement joins TRBV20-1 to TRBJ1-5, with a tentative D call TRBD1 (5 bases). V lost 3 bases to trimming and J lost 6 bases, with 15 bases between them. Germline-derived CDR1 and CDR2 are DFQATT and SNEGSKA (reference sequence). This CDR3 contains 14 residues. This chain's CDR3 is CSARQGGLVQPQHF. In DNA, the CDR3 is TGCAGTGCTAGGCAGGGCGGGTTAGTTCAGCCCCAGCATTTT.

This clonotype has a count of ten or more. This rearrangement joins TRBV29-1 to TRBJ1-2, with unresolved D. V was cut by 7 bases and J by 8 bases, with 14 bases left in between. Germline CDR1 reads SQVTM; CDR2 reads ANQGSEA. The CDR3 covers 11 residues. CDR3 region: CSGGLTEGYTF. DNA of the CDR3: TGCAGCGGGGGTCTTACAGAGGGCTACACCTTC.

This clonotype was picked up many times. V is TRBV12-3 or TRBV12-4 and J is TRBJ1-1, with D possibly matching TRBD1 (5 bases). The CDR3 length is 13 residues. Trimming shortened V by 7 bases and J by 5 bases, and 14 bases separated the two germline ends. The DNA of the CDR3 is TGTGCCAGCATCCGGCGGGGGGGGACTGAAGCTTTCTTT. This sequence encodes CASIRRGGTEAFF.